The sequence of this T cell receptor beta chain was determined in a study of vaccination and CD4 T cells after COVID-19. CDR3 length equals 15 residues. Trimming took off 5 bases at V and 0 bases at J, with 13 bases between the two ends. CDR1 is MNHEY and CDR2 is SVGEGT in the germline V gene. In regard to this clonotype: The antigen remains undetermined.

Treatment described: roughly 11-day PBMC culture with coronavirus spike peptide pools or control peptides (ViraFEST assay). Researchers grew the cells for approximately 9 days and then pulled out CD4+ T cells by negative selection. With the Oncomine TCR Beta short-read assay, DNA from cultured CD4+ T cells was sequenced. MiXCR was run by TCRdb on the PCR reads, yielding one entry per CDR3 protein. The sample contains around 15,000 distinct CDR3 sequences, about 55% of which appear only once. This chain connects TRBV6-2 or TRBV6-3 to TRBJ1-1; TRBD1 might be the D (5 bases). This receptor was identified in a human donor who had recovered from COVID-19. The source was CD4+ T cells from blood, cultured in vitro, collected before SARS-CoV-2 vaccination. CDR3 sequence reads: CASSPRSRVNTEAFF. CDR3 bases: TGTGCCAGCAGTCCCCGTAGCAGGGTGAACACTGAAGCTTTCTTT.